This paragraph reports one TCR beta chain. Its antigen is not known. Ipilimumab, 1 mg/kg, started 14 to 28 days after autologous transplant. Patients received nivolumab 3 mg/kg at weeks 1, 4, 7, 10, then fortnightly to week 26. The data stem from a study of ipilimumab plus nivolumab after autologous stem cell transplantation. Turning to the study itself: Typical patient got 5 or 6 ipilimumab doses and about eight nivolumab doses (median).

V lost 5 bases, J lost 4 bases, and 15 bases lay in between. CDR1 is SGHTA and CDR2 is FQGNSA in the germline V gene. The CDR3 is 15 residues long. Sequencing used immunoSEQ multiplex PCR; TCRdb keeps in-frame clones, though not all of them. The sample holds approximately 80,000 clones; 83% are singletons and the top ten take roughly 2.2%. Whole-study findings and limits: The authors say TCR, Treg and microbiome findings warrant further study.

The chain recombines TRBV7-2 with TRBJ2-1; TRBD2 is a possible D gene (6 bases). The sample in question was PBMCs, obtained in a trial of ipilimumab plus nivolumab as post-transplant consolidation. This clonotype originated in a male donor with diffuse large B-cell lymphoma. The CDR3 loop reads CASSVSGLRYNEQFF. The CDR3 region has the DNA TGTGCCAGCAGCGTGTCGGGACTGAGATACAATGAGCAGTTCTTC. The full variable domain, completed using reference TRBV7-2 and TRBJ2-1, is GAGVSQSPSNKVTEKGKDVELRCDPISGHTALYWYRQSLGQGLEFLIYFQGNSAPDKSGLPSDRFSAERTGGSVSTLTIQRTQQEDSAVYLCASSVSGLRYNEQFFGPGTRLTVL.